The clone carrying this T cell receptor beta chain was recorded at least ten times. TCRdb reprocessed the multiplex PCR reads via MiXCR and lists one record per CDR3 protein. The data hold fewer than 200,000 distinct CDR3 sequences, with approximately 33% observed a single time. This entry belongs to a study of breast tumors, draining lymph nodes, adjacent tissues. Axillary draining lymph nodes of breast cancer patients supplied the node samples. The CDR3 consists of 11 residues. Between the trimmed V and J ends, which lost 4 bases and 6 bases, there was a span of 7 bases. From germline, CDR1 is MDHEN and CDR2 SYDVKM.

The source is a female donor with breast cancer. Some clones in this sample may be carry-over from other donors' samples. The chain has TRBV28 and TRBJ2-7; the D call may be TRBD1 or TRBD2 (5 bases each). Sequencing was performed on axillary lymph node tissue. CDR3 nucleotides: TGTGCCAGCAGTTGGGGGATCGAGCAGTACTTC. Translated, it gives CASSWGIEQYF.